This T cell receptor beta chain was sequenced for a study of cytomegalovirus exposure and HLA in healthy donors. Study-wide points: Apart from CMV serostatus, no immune exposure information was available. Cytomegalovirus association was listed for about 180 TCR beta chains.

The PCR had 60 Vbeta and 13 Jbeta primers. This table comes from immunoSEQ multiplex PCR, and its TCRdb copy is limited to in-frame clones, with some not included. The sample comprises about 150,000 clones, about three quarters of which are singletons, and about 3.7% rests with the top ten. Trimming shortened V by 2 bases and J by 4 bases, and 14 bases separated the two germline ends. CDR3 length equals 15 residues. Germline CDR1 reads KGHSH; CDR2 reads LQKENI. A word on this clone: Its cognate antigen is unknown.

The sample was PBMCs. The sequence was collected from a male donor in good health and CMV-seronegative. The V call is TRBV18, the J call TRBJ2-5; tentative D call: TRBD1 (7 bases). For the CDR3, the DNA is TGTGCCAGCTCACCAAAACGACAGGGAGGAGAGACCCAGTACTTC. The encoded protein is CASSPKRQGGETQYF.